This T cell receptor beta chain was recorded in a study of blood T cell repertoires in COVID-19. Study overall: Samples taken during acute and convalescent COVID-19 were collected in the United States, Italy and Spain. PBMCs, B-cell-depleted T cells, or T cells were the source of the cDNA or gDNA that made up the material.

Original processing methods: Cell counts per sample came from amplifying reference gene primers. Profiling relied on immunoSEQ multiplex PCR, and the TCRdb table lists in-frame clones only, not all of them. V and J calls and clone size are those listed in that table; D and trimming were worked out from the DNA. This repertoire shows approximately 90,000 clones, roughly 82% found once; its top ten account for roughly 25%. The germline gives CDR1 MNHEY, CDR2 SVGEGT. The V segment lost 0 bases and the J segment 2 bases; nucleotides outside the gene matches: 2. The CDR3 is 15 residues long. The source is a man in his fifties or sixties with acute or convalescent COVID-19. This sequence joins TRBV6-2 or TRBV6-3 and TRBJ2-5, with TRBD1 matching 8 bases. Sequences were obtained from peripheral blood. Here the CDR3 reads CASSYSRDRQETQYF. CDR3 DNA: TGTGCCAGCAGTTACTCGAGGGACAGGCAAGAGACCCAGTACTTC.